Each of the 16 T cell receptor beta chains below was sequenced from the same sample in a study of T cell responses to AZD1222 COVID-19 vaccine. Sequencing used immunoSEQ multiplex PCR; TCRdb keeps in-frame clones, though not all of them. The sample gives roughly 130,000 clones, around 90% of which show up once; about 2.7% is in the top ten. The starting material was peripheral blood, obtained on day 0 of AZD1222 vaccination. The origin of the receptors is an adult in good health.

The chain uses TRBV4-2 and TRBJ1-5; a weak D match, TRBD1 (5 bases). CDR3 length: 16 residues. Germline CDR1 LGHNA, CDR2 YNFKEQ. The V end lost 1 base, the J end lost 4 bases, and 14 bases lay between the germline ends. The DNA of the CDR3 is TGTGCCAGCAGCCAAGGGGGACGTCGGGAGAATCAGCCCCAGCATTTT. Protein: CASSQGGRRENQPQHF.

This chain links TRBV24-1 with TRBJ2-2, with D perhaps matching TRBD1 (6 bases). Germline V gives CDR1 KGHDR, CDR2 SFDVKD. Deletions cut 7 bases from V and 6 bases from J, with 11 bases between. The CDR3 extends over 13 amino acids. CDR3 amino acids: CATRQGGPGELFF. The CDR3 DNA reads TGTGCCACCAGACAGGGTGGGCCCGGGGAGCTGTTTTTT.

The chain couples TRBV7-9 to TRBJ1-5; D possibly corresponds to TRBD1 (5 bases). This CDR3 has 14 amino acids. Trimming shortened V by 5 bases and J by 0 bases, and 8 bases separated the two germline ends. CDR1 and CDR2 from the germline V gene are SEHNR and FQNEAQ (reference sequence). The CDR3 DNA is TGTGCCAGCAGCCTGGACAATAGCAATCAGCCCCAGCATTTT. Its protein is CASSLDNSNQPQHF.

This clone came up a few times. The J gene is TRBJ2-2, the V gene TRBV6-6, with D possibly being TRBD1 (5 bases). V was pared by 5 bases and J by 2 bases, with 12 bases between. CDR1 and CDR2 (germline): MNHNY, SVGAGI (reference sequence). This CDR3 has 15 residues. The CDR3 DNA follows: TGTGCCAGCAGTCGACCAGGGCCCAACACCGGGGAGCTGTTTTTT. This sequence encodes CASSRPGPNTGELFF.

The chain recombines TRBV7-9 with TRBJ1-1, with D unclear. Germline loops: CDR1 SEHNR, CDR2 FQNEAQ (reference sequence). The CDR3 runs 13 residues. V was shortened by 0 bases and J by 7 bases, with 9 bases between the two germline ends. This CDR3 is CASSLASSGEAFF. CDR3 sequence (DNA): TGTGCCAGCAGCTTAGCGTCCTCGGGTGAAGCTTTCTTT.

The V call is TRBV5-1, the J call TRBJ2-3, with D perhaps TRBD1 (5 bases). Germline V gives CDR1 SGHRS, CDR2 YFSETQ. The V gene lost 4 bases and the J gene lost 2 bases, with 17 bases spanning the gap. The CDR3 runs 16 residues. The CDR3 loop is CASSQGSYRATDTQYF. CDR3 nucleotide sequence: TGCGCCAGCAGCCAGGGCTCTTACCGGGCCACAGATACGCAGTATTTT.

The J gene is TRBJ1-2, the V gene TRBV27; 12 bases align to TRBD1. Germline-derived CDR1 and CDR2 are MNHEY and SMNVEV (reference sequence). The CDR3 runs 17 residues. The trim removed 3 bases at V and 3 bases at J, leaving 8 bases unmatched. The CDR3 coding sequence is TGTGCCAGCAGTTTCCGGGACAGGGGGCCCTTTTACTATGGCTACACCTTC. This translates into CASSFRDRGPFYYGYTF.

This chain links TRBV5-1 with TRBJ1-4; tentatively, D is TRBD1 (5 bases). The CDR3 is 13 residues long. The ends were cut back, 1 base at V and 8 bases at J, with 9 bases in the middle. CDR1 SGHRS and CDR2 YFSETQ come from the germline V gene. This chain's CDR3 is CASSLMGEEKLFF. CDR3 sequence (DNA): TGCGCCAGCAGCTTGATGGGGGAGGAAAAACTGTTTTTT.

The chain uses TRBV15 and TRBJ1-1; 7 bases agree with TRBD1. V shed 1 base and J 9 bases; nucleotides not matched to a gene: 14. The V gene's germline CDR1 is LNHNV and CDR2 YYDKDF (reference sequence). There are 16 residues in the CDR3. CDR3 in DNA: TGTGCCACCAGCAGAGGACAGGGTCCAGCTCGGTATCAAGCTTTCTTT. Translation gives CATSRGQGPARYQAFF.

This chain connects TRBV27 to TRBJ2-7; 7 positions match TRBD1. This CDR3 region has 12 residues. The germline gives CDR1 MNHEY, CDR2 SMNVEV (reference sequence). V lost 6 bases, J lost 5 bases, and 4 bases stayed unmatched. The CDR3 loop is CASSETGHEQYF. The DNA for the CDR3 is TGTGCCAGCAGCGAGACAGGGCACGAGCAGTACTTC.

The genes are TRBV19 and TRBJ2-1; 9 positions agree with TRBD2. The V gene's germline CDR1 is LNHDA and CDR2 SQIVND (reference sequence). This CDR3 has 14 residues. Losses at the gene ends were 5 bases for V and 5 bases for J; bases not matched to a gene: 4. In DNA, the CDR3 is TGTGCCAGTAGTTTGGCTAGCGGGAACAATGAGCAGTTCTTC. Translating gives CASSLASGNNEQFF. The full variable domain, with the rest looked up from reference TRBV19 and TRBJ2-1, is DGGITQSPKYLFRKEGQNVTLSCEQNLNHDAMYWYRQDPGQGLRLIYYSQIVNDFQKGDIAEGYSVSREKKESFPLTVTSAQKNPTAFYLCASSLASGNNEQFFGPGTRLTVL.

The J gene is TRBJ2-3, the V gene TRBV19; no clear D gene. Trimming left V 3 bases short and J 1 base short, with 11 bases between. The CDR3 consists of 15 residues. Germline V lookup: CDR1 LNHDA, CDR2 SQIVND (reference sequence). For the CDR3, the DNA is TGTGCCAGTAGTATCCCGAGACTCGGCACAGATACGCAGTATTTT. It specifies CASSIPRLGTDTQYF.

This clone came up a few times. This sequence joins TRBV27 and TRBJ1-2; 8 bases align to TRBD1. Germline values: CDR1 MNHEY, CDR2 SMNVEV (reference sequence). CDR3 length: 12 residues. The V segment lost 4 bases and the J segment 8 bases; nucleotides outside the gene matches: 3. The CDR3 sequence is CASSSDRVGYTF. CDR3 DNA: TGTGCCAGCAGTTCGGACAGGGTCGGCTACACCTTC.

V usage is TRBV4-1 and J usage is TRBJ1-5; no reliable D call. In germline, CDR1 is MGHRA, CDR2 YSYEKL. The CDR3 is 14 residues long. V shed 0 bases and J shed 1 base, with 4 bases lying between them. CDR3 bases: TGCGCCAGCAGCCAAGAGCGGAGCAATCAGCCCCAGCATTTT. Its protein product is CASSQERSNQPQHF.

The V call is TRBV19, the J call TRBJ2-5; 7 bases match TRBD2. This CDR3 region has 13 residues. Germline V lookup: CDR1 LNHDA, CDR2 SQIVND (reference sequence). The trim removed 5 bases at V and 5 bases at J, leaving 5 bases unmatched. CDR3 DNA sequence: TGTGCCAGTAGTCAGACTAGCTGGGAGACCCAGTACTTC. Its protein product is CASSQTSWETQYF.

The chain recombines TRBV6-5 with TRBJ2-5, with D hard to call. CDR3 length: 15 residues. Germline V lookup: CDR1 MNHEY, CDR2 SVGAGI. Trimming removed 5 bases at V and 0 bases at J, with 13 bases between. This CDR3 is CASSPTLADQETQYF. CDR3 in DNA: TGTGCCAGCAGTCCTACGTTGGCAGACCAAGAGACCCAGTACTTC.